One and the same sample provided the 9 T cell receptor beta chains below, sequenced in a study of OX40 agonist ivuxolimab in advanced cancers. TCRdb's copy holds only in-frame clones and misses some; the assay was immunoSEQ multiplex PCR. The repertoire holds approximately 23,000 clones, with approximately 70% as singletons. Here the sequenced sample was CD4+ or CD8+ T cells sorted from blood, taken in a trial of the OX40 agonist ivuxolimab. These receptors all come from an adult with an advanced solid tumor such as melanoma, head and neck, liver or kidney cancer.

The gene calls are TRBV6-5 and TRBJ1-5; D is perhaps TRBD1 (5 bases). V was cut by 7 bases and J by 0 bases, with 7 bases left in between. The germline V gene encodes CDR1 MNHEY and CDR2 SVGAGI. The CDR3 is 13 amino acids. The CDR3 loop reads CASTGGSNQPQHF. The CDR3 coding sequence is TGTGCCAGCACCGGGGGTAGCAATCAGCCCCAGCATTTT.

This clone is a singleton in its sample. The CDR3 loop reads CASSGGAASSYEQYF. CDR3 bases: TGTGCCAGCAGCGGGGGGGCGGCAAGCTCCTACGAGCAGTACTTC. The chain combines TRBV9 with TRBJ2-5, with D perhaps matching TRBD1 or TRBD2 (6 bases each). The DNA end is more similar to TRBJ2-7, so the J call may be wrong. There are 15 residues in the CDR3. Germline V lookup: CDR1 SGDLS, CDR2 YYNGEE.

The rearrangement joins TRBV6-5 to TRBJ2-1; D is possibly TRBD2 (6 bases). Germline V gene lookup returns CDR1 MNHEY and CDR2 SVGAGI. The length of the CDR3 is 15 residues. Trimming stripped 2 bases from V and 6 bases from J, with 14 bases between. The CDR3 sequence is CASSYQERGFNEQFF. The CDR3 DNA sequence: TGTGCCAGCAGTTACCAGGAACGGGGGTTCAATGAGCAGTTCTTC.

CDR3 sequence reads: CASTYGGELFF. In DNA form, the CDR3 reads TGTGCCAGCACTTATGGGGGGGAGCTGTTTTTT. J is TRBJ2-2 and V is TRBV6-5; no reliable D call. CDR1 is MNHEY, CDR2 SVGAGI, per germline. V was shortened by 7 bases and J by 8 bases, with 8 bases between the two germline ends. This CDR3 has 11 amino acids.

The V and J genes are TRBV12-5 and TRBJ2-1; D is unresolved. CDR3 size: 14 residues. In germline, CDR1 is LGHNT, CDR2 FRNRAP. The ends were cut back, 2 bases at V and 8 bases at J, with 13 bases in the middle. In DNA, the CDR3 is TGTGCTAGTGGTTTGTCGGCATCCGGCCATGAGCAGTTCTTC. Encoded protein: CASGLSASGHEQFF. Complete variable domain (other parts from reference TRBV12-5 and TRBJ2-1): DARVTQTPRHKVTEMGQEVTMRCQPILGHNTVFWYRQTMMQGLELLAYFRNRAPLDDSGMPKDRFSAEMPDATLATLKIQPSEPRDSAVYFCASGLSASGHEQFFGPGTRLTVL.

The V call is TRBV28, the J call TRBJ1-2, with D hard to call. From germline, CDR1 is MDHEN and CDR2 SYDVKM. The CDR3 extends over 16 amino acids. Trimming removed 5 bases at V and 4 bases at J, with 20 bases between. This chain's CDR3 is CASSPVDLGAFYGYTF. The CDR3 DNA is TGTGCCAGCAGTCCGGTAGACCTGGGAGCTTTCTATGGCTACACCTTC.

The chain joins TRBV7-9 to TRBJ2-5, with 7 nucleotides matching TRBD2. The length of the CDR3 is 13 residues. J was trimmed by 5 bases and V by 8 bases; bases with no gene match: 8. CDR1 and CDR2 from the germline V gene are SEHNR and FQNEAQ (reference sequence). CDR3 DNA sequence: TGTGCCAGCTTGGCTAGCGGTCAGGAGACCCAGTACTTC. Translated: CASLASGQETQYF.

The CDR3 coding sequence is TGTGCCAGCAGTCGGACCTACGAGCAGTACTTC. It specifies CASSRTYEQYF. The chain links TRBV28 to TRBJ2-7, with no clear D. V was cut by 5 bases and J by 2 bases, with 4 bases left in between. The germline gives CDR1 MDHEN, CDR2 SYDVKM. The CDR3 length is 11 residues.

This sequence joins TRBV7-2 and TRBJ2-7; 12 positions match TRBD2. This CDR3 has 15 amino acids. V shed 5 bases and J 0 bases; nucleotides not matched to a gene: 2. Germline CDR1 SGHTA, CDR2 FQGNSA. The CDR3 DNA reads as TGTGCCAGCAGCGTGACTAGCGGGGGCTCCTACGAGCAGTACTTC. Protein sequence: CASSVTSGGSYEQYF.